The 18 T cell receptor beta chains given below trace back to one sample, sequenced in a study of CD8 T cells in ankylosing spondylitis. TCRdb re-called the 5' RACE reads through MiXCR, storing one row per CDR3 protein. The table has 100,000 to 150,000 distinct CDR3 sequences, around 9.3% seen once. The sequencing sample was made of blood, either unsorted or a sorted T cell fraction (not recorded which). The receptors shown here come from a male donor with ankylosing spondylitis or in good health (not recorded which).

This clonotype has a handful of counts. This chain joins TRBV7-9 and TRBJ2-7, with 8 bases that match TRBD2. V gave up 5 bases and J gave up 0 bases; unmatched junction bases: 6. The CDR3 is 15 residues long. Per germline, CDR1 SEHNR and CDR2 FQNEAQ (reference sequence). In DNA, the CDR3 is TGTGCCAGCAGCCCCGTAGCGGGAAGCTCCTACGAGCAGTACTTC. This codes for CASSPVAGSSYEQYF.

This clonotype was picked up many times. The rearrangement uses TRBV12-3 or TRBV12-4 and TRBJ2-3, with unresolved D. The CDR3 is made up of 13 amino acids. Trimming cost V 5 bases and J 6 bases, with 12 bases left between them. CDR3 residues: CASSPPSPDTQYF. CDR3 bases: TGTGCCAGCAGTCCCCCAAGCCCCGATACGCAGTATTTT.

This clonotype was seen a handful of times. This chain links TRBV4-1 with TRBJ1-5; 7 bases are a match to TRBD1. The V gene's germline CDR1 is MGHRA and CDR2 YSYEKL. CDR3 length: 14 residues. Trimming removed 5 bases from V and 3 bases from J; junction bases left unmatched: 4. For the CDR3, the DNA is TGCGCCAGCAGCGCGGGACAGTTCAATCAGCCCCAGCATTTT. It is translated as CASSAGQFNQPQHF.

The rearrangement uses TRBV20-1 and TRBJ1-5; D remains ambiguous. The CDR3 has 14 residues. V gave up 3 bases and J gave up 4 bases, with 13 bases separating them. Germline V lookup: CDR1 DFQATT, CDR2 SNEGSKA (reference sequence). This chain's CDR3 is CSASLNTGNQPQHF. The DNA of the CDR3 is TGCAGTGCTAGCTTAAATACGGGGAATCAGCCCCAGCATTTT.

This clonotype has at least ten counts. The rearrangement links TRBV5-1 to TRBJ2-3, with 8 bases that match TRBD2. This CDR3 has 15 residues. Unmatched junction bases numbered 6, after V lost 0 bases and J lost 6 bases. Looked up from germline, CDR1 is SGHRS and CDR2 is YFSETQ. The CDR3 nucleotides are TGCGCCAGCAGCTTGGACGGGAGGGGATTGGATACGCAGTATTTT. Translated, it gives CASSLDGRGLDTQYF.

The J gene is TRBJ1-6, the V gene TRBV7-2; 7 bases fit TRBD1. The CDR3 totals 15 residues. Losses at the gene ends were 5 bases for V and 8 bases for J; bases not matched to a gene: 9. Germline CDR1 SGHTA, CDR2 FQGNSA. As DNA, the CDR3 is TGTGCCAGCAGCACCCGACAGGGACGGGATTCACCCCTCCACTTT. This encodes CASSTRQGRDSPLHF.

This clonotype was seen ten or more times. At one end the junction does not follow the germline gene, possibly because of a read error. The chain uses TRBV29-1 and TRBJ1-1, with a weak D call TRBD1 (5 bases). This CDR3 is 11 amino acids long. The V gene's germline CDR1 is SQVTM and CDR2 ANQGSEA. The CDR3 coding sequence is TGCAGCGTACAGGTGAACGCTGAAGCTTTCTTT. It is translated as CSVQVNAEAFF. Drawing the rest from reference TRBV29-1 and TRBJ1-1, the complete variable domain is SAVISQKPSRDICQRGTSLTIQCQVDSQVTMMFWYRQQPGQSLTLIATANQGSEATYESGFVIDKFPISRPNLTFSTLTVSNMSPEDSSIYLCSVQVNAEAFFGQGTRLTVV.

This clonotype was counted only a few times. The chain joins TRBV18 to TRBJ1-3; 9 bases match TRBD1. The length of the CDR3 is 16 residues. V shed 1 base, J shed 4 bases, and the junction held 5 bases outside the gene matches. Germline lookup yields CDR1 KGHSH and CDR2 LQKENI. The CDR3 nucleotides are TGTGCCAGCTCACCACAGGGACAGGGCTCGGGAAACACCATATATTTT. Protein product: CASSPQGQGSGNTIYF.

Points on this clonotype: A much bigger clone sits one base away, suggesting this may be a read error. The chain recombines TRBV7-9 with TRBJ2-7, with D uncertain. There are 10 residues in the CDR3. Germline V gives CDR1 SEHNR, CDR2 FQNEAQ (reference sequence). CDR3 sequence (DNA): TGTGCCAGCAGCCTTTACGCGCAGTACTTC. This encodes CASSLYAQYF. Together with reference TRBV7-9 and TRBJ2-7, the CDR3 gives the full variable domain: DTGVSQNPRHKITKRGQNVTFRCDPISEHNRLYWYRQTLGQGPEFLTYFQNEAQLEKSRLLSDRFSAERPKGSFSTLEIQRTEQGDSAMYLCASSLYAQYFGPGTRLTVT.

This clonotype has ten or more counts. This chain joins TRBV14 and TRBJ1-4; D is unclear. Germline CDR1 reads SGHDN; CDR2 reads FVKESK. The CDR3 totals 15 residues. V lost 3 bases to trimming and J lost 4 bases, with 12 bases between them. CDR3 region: CASSHLDGINEKLFF. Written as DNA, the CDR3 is TGTGCCAGCAGCCATTTGGACGGAATTAATGAAAAACTGTTTTTT.

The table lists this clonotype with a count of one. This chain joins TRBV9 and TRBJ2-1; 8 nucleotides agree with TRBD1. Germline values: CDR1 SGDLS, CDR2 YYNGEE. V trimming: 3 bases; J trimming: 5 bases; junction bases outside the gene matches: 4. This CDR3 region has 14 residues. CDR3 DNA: TGTGCCAGCAGCGCCGGGACAGGCAACAATGAGCAGTTCTTC. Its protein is CASSAGTGNNEQFF.

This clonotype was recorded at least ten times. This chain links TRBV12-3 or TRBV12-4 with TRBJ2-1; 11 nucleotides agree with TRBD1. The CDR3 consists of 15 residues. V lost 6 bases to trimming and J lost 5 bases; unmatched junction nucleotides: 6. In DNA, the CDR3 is TGTGCCAGCAGCCTAGGACAGGGGGCCCACAATGAGCAGTTCTTC. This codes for CASSLGQGAHNEQFF.

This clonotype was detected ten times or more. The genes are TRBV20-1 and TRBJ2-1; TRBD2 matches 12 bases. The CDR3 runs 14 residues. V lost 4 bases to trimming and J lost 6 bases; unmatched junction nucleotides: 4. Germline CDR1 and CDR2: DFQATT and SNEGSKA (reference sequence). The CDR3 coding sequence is TGCAGTGCTACCCCTAGCGGGAGGGCCAATGAGCAGTTCTTC. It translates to CSATPSGRANEQFF.

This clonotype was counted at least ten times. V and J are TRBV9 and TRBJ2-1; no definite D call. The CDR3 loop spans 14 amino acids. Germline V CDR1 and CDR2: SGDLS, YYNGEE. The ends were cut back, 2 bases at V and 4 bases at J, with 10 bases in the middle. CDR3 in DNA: TGTGCCAGCAGCGTTCGAGGAGTTTACAATGAGCAGTTCTTC. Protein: CASSVRGVYNEQFF.

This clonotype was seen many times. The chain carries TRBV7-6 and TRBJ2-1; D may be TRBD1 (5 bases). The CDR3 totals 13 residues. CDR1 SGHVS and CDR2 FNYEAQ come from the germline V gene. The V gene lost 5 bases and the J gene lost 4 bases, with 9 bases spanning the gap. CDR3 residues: CASSLSGYNEQFF. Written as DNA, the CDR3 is TGTGCCAGCAGCCTCTCAGGGTACAATGAGCAGTTCTTC.

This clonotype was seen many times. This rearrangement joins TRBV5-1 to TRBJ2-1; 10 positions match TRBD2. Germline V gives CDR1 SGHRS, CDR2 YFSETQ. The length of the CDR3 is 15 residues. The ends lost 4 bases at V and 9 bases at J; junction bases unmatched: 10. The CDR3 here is CASSPGLAVESEQFF. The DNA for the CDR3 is TGCGCCAGCAGCCCCGGACTAGCGGTAGAGAGTGAGCAGTTCTTC.

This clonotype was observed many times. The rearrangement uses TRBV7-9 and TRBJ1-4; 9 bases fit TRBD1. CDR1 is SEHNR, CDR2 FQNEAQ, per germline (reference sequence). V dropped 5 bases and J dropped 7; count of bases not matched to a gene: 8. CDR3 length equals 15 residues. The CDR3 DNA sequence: TGTGCCAGCAGCCCGCCGGGACAGGGTGGTGAAAAACTGTTTTTT. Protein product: CASSPPGQGGEKLFF.

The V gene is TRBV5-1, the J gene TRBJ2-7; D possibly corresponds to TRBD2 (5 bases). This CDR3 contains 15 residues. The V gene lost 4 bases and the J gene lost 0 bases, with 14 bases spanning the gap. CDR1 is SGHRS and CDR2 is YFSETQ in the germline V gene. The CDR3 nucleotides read TGCGCCAGCAGCCTCCTTAGCGCCAGCTCCTACGAGCAGTACTTC. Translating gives CASSLLSASSYEQYF.